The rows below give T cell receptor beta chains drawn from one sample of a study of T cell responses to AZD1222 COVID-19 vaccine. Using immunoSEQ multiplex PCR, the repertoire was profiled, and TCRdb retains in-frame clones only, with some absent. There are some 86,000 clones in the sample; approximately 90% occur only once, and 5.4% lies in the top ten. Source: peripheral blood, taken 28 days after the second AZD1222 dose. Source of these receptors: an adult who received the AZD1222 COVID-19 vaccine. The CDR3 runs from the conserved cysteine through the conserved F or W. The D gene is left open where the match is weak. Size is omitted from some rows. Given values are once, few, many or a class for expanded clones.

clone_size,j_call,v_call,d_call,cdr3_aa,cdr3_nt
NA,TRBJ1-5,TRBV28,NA,CASRSLREQGYGNQPQHF,TGTGCCAGCAGATCATTACGCGAACAGGGATATGGCAATCAGCCCCAGCATTTT
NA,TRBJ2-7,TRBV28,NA,CASSLISQGASSYEQYF,TGTGCCAGCAGTTTAATTTCGCAGGGTGCTAGCTCCTACGAGCAGTACTTC
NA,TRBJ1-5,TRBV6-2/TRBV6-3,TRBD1,CASSYSKRTGVQPQHF,TGTGCCAGCAGTTACTCGAAGAGGACAGGGGTACAGCCCCAGCATTTT
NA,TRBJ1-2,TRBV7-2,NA,CASSLHSSPGYGYTF,TGTGCCAGCAGCTTACACTCGAGCCCGGGCTATGGCTACACCTTC
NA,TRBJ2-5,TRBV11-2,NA,CASSSFGTQYF,TGTGCCAGCAGCTCCTTCGGGACCCAGTACTTC
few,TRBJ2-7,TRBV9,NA,CASREGTYGEQYF,TGTGCCAGCAGGGAGGGGACCTACGGCGAGCAGTACTTC
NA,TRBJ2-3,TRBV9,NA,CASNPSGERDTQYF,TGTGCCAGCAACCCTTCGGGGGAGAGAGATACGCAGTATTTT
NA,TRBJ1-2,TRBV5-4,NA,CASSLGETNYGYTF,TGTGCCAGCAGCTTAGGGGAGACTAACTATGGCTACACCTTC
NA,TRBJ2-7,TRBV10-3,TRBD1,CAIRAPGQGWNEQYF,TGTGCCATCAGGGCACCGGGACAGGGTTGGAACGAGCAGTACTTC
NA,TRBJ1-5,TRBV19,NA,CASSTAGGLVGLGPQHF,TGTGCCAGTAGTACCGCGGGCGGACTTGTCGGGCTTGGGCCCCAGCATTTT
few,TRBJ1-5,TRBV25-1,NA,CASSEGGSHNQPQHF,TGTGCCAGCAGTGAAGGGGGCAGCCACAATCAGCCCCAGCATTTT
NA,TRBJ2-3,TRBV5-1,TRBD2,CASSLGLASDTQYF,TGCGCCAGCAGCTTGGGACTAGCGTCAGATACGCAGTATTTT
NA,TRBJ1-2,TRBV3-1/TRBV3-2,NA,CASSQSRVGGYTF,TGTGCCAGCAGCCAAAGTAGGGTTGGTGGCTACACCTTC
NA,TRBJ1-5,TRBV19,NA,CASDMASAGPQHF,TGTGCCAGCGATATGGCATCGGCGGGGCCCCAGCATTTT
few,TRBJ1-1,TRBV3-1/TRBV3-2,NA,CASGAGRDREAFF,TGTGCCAGCGGGGCAGGGCGGGATAGGGAAGCTTTCTTT
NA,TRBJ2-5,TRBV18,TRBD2,CASSPSGGAETQYF,TGTGCCAGCTCACCGAGCGGGGGGGCTGAGACCCAGTACTTC
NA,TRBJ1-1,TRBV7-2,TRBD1,CASSLNGVRTGEAFF,TGTGCCAGCAGCTTAAATGGTGTGAGGACAGGGGAAGCTTTCTTT
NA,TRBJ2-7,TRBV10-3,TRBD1,CASAPGQGAPDEQYF,TGTGCCAGCGCCCCTGGACAGGGAGCTCCTGACGAGCAGTACTTC
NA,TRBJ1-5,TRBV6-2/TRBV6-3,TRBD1,CASSPGTGGNEPQHF,TGTGCCAGCAGCCCCGGGACAGGGGGTAATGAGCCCCAGCATTTT
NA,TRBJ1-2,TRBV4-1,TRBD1,CASSQVSTGANYGYTF,TGCGCCAGCAGCCAAGTGTCGACAGGGGCTAACTATGGCTACACCTTC
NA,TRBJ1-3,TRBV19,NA,CASSSPLGNTIYF,TGTGCCAGTAGCAGTCCCCTAGGAAACACCATATATTTT
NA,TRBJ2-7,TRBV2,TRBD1,CASSARQGQGDF,TGTGCCAGCAGTGCCCGACAGGGCCAGGGGGACTTC
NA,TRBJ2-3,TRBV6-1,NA,CASSEQPFFTDTQYF,TGTGCCAGCAGTGAACAGCCGTTTTTCACAGATACGCAGTATTTT
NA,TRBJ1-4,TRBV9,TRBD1,CASSSDRDRGEKLFF,TGTGCCAGCAGCTCGGACCGGGACAGAGGCGAAAAACTGTTTTTT
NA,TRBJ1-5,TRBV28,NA,CASSFPSSNQPQHF,TGTGCCAGCAGTTTTCCCAGTAGCAATCAGCCCCAGCATTTT
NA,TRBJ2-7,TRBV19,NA,CASSIGLATYEQYF,TGTGCCAGTAGTATAGGATTGGCGACCTACGAGCAGTACTTC